This T cell receptor (beta chain) was profiled in a study of blood T cell repertoires in COVID-19. On the study more broadly: The United States, Italy and Spain supplied acute and convalescent COVID-19 samples. From T cells, B-cell-depleted T cells, or PBMCs came the material, which was cDNA or gDNA.

The CDR3 spans 15 residues. Germline CDR1 reads ENHRY; CDR2 reads SYGVKD. V dropped 5 bases and J dropped 4; count of bases not matched to a gene: 5. Per the original methods: Reference gene primer amplification gave estimated nucleated cell counts. The repertoire was sequenced with immunoSEQ multiplex PCR; TCRdb's copy has only in-frame clones and lacks some. Clone size and V and J calls were adopted from that table, with D and trimming inferred from the DNA. Here the sample spans about 320,000 clones, roughly 86% being singletons. The sequencing input was peripheral blood. The clonotype comes from a woman between 50 and 59 years old with acute or convalescent COVID-19. The V call is TRBV10-3, the J call TRBJ1-5; 10 positions match TRBD1. CDR3 nucleotides: TGTGCCATCAGTCCCGGGACAGGGGTGAATCAGCCCCAGCATTTT. Translation: CAISPGTGVNQPQHF.